This T cell receptor (beta chain) emerged from a study of cytotoxic CD8 clonotypes in ibrutinib-treated CLL. Trimming removed 2 bases at V and 5 bases at J, with 17 bases between. The germline gives CDR1 SGHAT, CDR2 FQNNGV. The CDR3 is made up of 16 amino acids. This table comes from immunoSEQ multiplex PCR, and its TCRdb copy is limited to in-frame clones, with some not included. Of some 200,000 clones detected, 70% appear once; the ten largest clones hold 5.9%. This TCR derives from a human donor with chronic lymphocytic leukemia. V usage is TRBV11-2 and J usage is TRBJ2-3; a possible D gene is TRBD1 (6 bases). The sequencing here drew on PBMCs, taken after 12 months of ibrutinib treatment. The CDR3 DNA reads TGTGCCAGCAGCTTAACAGCAGGGGAAAGAAGAGATACGCAGTATTTT. It translates to CASSLTAGERRDTQYF. The complete variable domain, with remaining parts taken from reference TRBV11-2 and TRBJ2-3, reads EAGVAQSPRYKIIEKRQSVAFWCNPISGHATLYWYQQILGQGPKLLIQFQNNGVVDDSQLPKDRFSAERLKGVDSTLKIQPAKLEDSAVYLCASSLTAGERRDTQYFGPGTRLTVL.